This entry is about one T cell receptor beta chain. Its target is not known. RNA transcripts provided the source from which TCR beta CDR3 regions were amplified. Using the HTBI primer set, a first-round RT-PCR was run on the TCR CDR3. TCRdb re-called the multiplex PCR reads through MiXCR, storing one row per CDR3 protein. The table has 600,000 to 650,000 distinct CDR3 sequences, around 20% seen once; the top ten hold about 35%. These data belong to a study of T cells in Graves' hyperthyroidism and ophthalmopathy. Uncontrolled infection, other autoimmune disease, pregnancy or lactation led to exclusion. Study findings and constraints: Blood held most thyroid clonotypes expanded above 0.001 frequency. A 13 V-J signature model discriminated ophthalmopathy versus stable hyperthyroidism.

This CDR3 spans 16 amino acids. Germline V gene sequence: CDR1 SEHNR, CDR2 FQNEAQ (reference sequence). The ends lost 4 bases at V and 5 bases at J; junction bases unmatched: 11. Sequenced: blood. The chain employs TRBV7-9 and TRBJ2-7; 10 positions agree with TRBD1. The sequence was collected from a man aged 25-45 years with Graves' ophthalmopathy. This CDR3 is CASSSNRDRGFDEQYF. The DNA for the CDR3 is TGTGCCAGCAGCTCCAACCGGGACAGGGGTTTCGACGAGCAGTACTTC. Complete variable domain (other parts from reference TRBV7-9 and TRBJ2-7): DTGVSQNPRHKITKRGQNVTFRCDPISEHNRLYWYRQTLGQGPEFLTYFQNEAQLEKSRLLSDRFSAERPKGSFSTLEIQRTEQGDSAMYLCASSSNRDRGFDEQYFGPGTRLTVT.